This record looks at one TCR beta chain sequence and its context. These data originate in a study of blood T cell repertoires in COVID-19. On the study more broadly: T cells, B-cell-depleted T cells, or PBMCs supplied cDNA or gDNA.

TCRdb's table, derived via immunoSEQ multiplex PCR, lists solely in-frame clones and lacks some. The profile covers roughly 92,000 clones, with 86% appearing a single time and 9% to 12% taken by the ten largest. The ends lost 10 bases at V and 3 bases at J; junction bases unmatched: 8. Germline-derived CDR1 and CDR2 are LNHDA and SQIVND (reference sequence). The CDR3 is made up of 14 amino acids. The chain uses TRBV19 and TRBJ1-4; 7 bases match TRBD1. The clonotype comes from a middle-aged man with acute or convalescent COVID-19. The sequencing sample was made of peripheral blood. The CDR3 DNA reads TGTGCCACGCAAGGGACAGCCTCTAATGAAAAACTGTTTTTT. Translated: CATQGTASNEKLFF.